This entry lists 26 T cell receptor beta chains sequenced from one sample in a study of CD8+ T cells in alopecia areata (dated by TCRdb to between 2017 and 2018). The time point label, read with the paper, signifies: around 4 weeks on oral tofacitinib. Explained via the paper, the treatment or condition label denotes: oral pan-JAK inhibitor, 5-10 mg twice daily. Libraries were prepared through the immunoSEQ multiplex PCR assay. To provide template for TCR sequencing, every sample had RNA extracted and reverse transcribed into cDNA. What TCRdb holds here is the immuneACCESS table cut down to in-frame rearrangements. Part of the clones is not present; checked against another copy, under half of the missing clones reflect an unresolved V gene, and the others are unexplained. This sample comprises more than 200,000 clones, roughly 64% of them detected only once. 4% to 5% of the sample goes to the ten largest clones.

Sequenced material: CD4+ T cells sorted from blood, taken at week 4, from a patient treated with tofacitinib. These receptors were taken from a human donor with alopecia areata.

The chain is built from TRBV19 and TRBJ2-7; tentatively, D is TRBD2 (5 bases). The CDR3 runs 13 residues. V lost 5 bases and J lost 2, with 10 bases in between. Germline values: CDR1 LNHDA, CDR2 SQIVND (reference sequence). CDR3 sequence: CASSLRGAYEQYF. CDR3 DNA sequence: TGTGCCAGTAGTCTCCGGGGAGCCTACGAGCAGTACTTC.

Points on this clone: At one of its ends the junction is not consistent with the germline gene, which may arise from a read error. The rearrangement uses TRBV10-1 and TRBJ2-7, with D perhaps TRBD1 (6 bases). The CDR3 covers 14 residues. Germline values: CDR1 WNHNN, CDR2 SYGVQD (reference sequence). In DNA form, the CDR3 reads TGCGCCAGCCGGACAGACGATACCTCCCACGAGCAGTACTTC. This codes for CASRTDDTSHEQYF.

The chain has TRBV7-9 and TRBJ1-1, with TRBD1 matching over 8 bases. The CDR3 has 15 residues. Per germline, CDR1 SEHNR and CDR2 FQNEAQ (reference sequence). J lost 4 bases, V lost 7 bases, and 11 bases had no gene match. CDR3 in DNA: TGTGCCAGCACCGGGGACAGGTTTACAGGCACTGAAGCTTTCTTT. Protein sequence: CASTGDRFTGTEAFF.

There are a few counts of this clone. J is TRBJ1-1 and V is TRBV19; D unresolved. V lost 1 base, J lost 4 bases, and 13 bases lay in between. Germline values: CDR1 LNHDA, CDR2 SQIVND (reference sequence). CDR3 length: 15 amino acids. DNA of the CDR3: TGTGCCAGTAGTATAGTACCGCAGAAGGGCACTGAAGCTTTCTTT. Encoded protein: CASSIVPQKGTEAFF. The full variable domain, its missing parts supplied by reference TRBV19 and TRBJ1-1, is DGGITQSPKYLFRKEGQNVTLSCEQNLNHDAMYWYRQDPGQGLRLIYYSQIVNDFQKGDIAEGYSVSREKKESFPLTVTSAQKNPTAFYLCASSIVPQKGTEAFFGQGTRLTVV.

The chain recombines TRBV7-9 with TRBJ2-7; TRBD2 agrees at 8 bases. The CDR3 runs 15 residues. Germline assignment: CDR1 SEHNR and CDR2 FQNEAQ (reference sequence). With 1 base clipped from V and 5 bases from J, the junction kept 7 bases outside the gene matches. CDR3 loop: CASSLGAGGRHEQYF. DNA for the CDR3: TGTGCCAGCAGCTTAGGTGCGGGGGGACGACACGAGCAGTACTTC. The full variable domain, with the rest looked up from reference TRBV7-9 and TRBJ2-7, is DTGVSQNPRHKITKRGQNVTFRCDPISEHNRLYWYRQTLGQGPEFLTYFQNEAQLEKSRLLSDRFSAERPKGSFSTLEIQRTEQGDSAMYLCASSLGAGGRHEQYFGPGTRLTVT.

This clone was recorded a few times. The chain couples TRBV27 to TRBJ1-6; D remains unclear. The CDR3 spans 14 residues. CDR1 is MNHEY, CDR2 SMNVEV, per germline (reference sequence). Trimming cost V 2 bases and J 2 bases, with 4 bases left between them. The CDR3 loop is CASSLSPYNSPLHF. CDR3 in DNA: TGTGCCAGCAGTTTAAGCCCCTATAATTCACCCCTCCACTTT.

The rearrangement joins TRBV27 to TRBJ2-7, with TRBD2 matching 7 bases. Germline V CDR1 and CDR2: MNHEY, SMNVEV (reference sequence). After removal of 6 bases from V and 7 bases from J, the junction contained 12 bases not matched to a gene. The CDR3 spans 14 residues. CDR3 residues: CASRLRDAGGEQYF. The CDR3 DNA sequence: TGTGCCAGCAGACTCCGGGACGCCGGGGGGGAGCAGTACTTC.

The gene calls are TRBV19 and TRBJ2-3; weak D call: TRBD2 (6 bases). Per the germline V gene, CDR1 is LNHDA and CDR2 is SQIVND (reference sequence). This CDR3 has 13 amino acids. V dropped 11 bases and J dropped 5 bases, with 17 bases sitting between them. Here the CDR3 DNA reads TGTGCCTCGGCGGGGCGACCAGGAGATACGCAGTATTTT. Translation: CASAGRPGDTQYF.

This chain joins TRBV29-1 and TRBJ2-1, with a weak D call TRBD1 (5 bases). The CDR3 length is 13 residues. Germline lookup yields CDR1 SQVTM and CDR2 ANQGSEA. Trimming pared 5 bases from V and 5 bases from J, leaving 13 bases between. As DNA, the CDR3 is TGCAGCGTTAGCAGGGTACGAGACAATGAGCAGTTCTTC. It translates to CSVSRVRDNEQFF.

This sequence joins TRBV30 and TRBJ2-5, with a weak D call TRBD2 (5 bases). Germline loops: CDR1 GTSNPN, CDR2 SVGIG (reference sequence). V was trimmed by 7 bases and J by 4 bases, leaving 25 bases between them. The CDR3 sequence is 16 residues long. CDR3: CASGRGSWAGVETQYF. The CDR3 DNA follows: TGTGCCTCAGGTAGAGGGTCTTGGGCTGGAGTAGAGACCCAGTACTTC.

The chain employs TRBV27 and TRBJ2-3, with 8 nucleotides matching TRBD1. With V trimmed by 7 bases and J by 3 bases, 9 bases remained unmatched. Germline V gives CDR1 MNHEY, CDR2 SMNVEV (reference sequence). The CDR3 contains 15 residues. CDR3 loop: CASTPGQGWTDTQYF. The CDR3 region has the DNA TGTGCCAGCACGCCAGGACAGGGTTGGACAGATACGCAGTATTTT.

This chain connects TRBV29-1 to TRBJ2-7, with D possibly being TRBD2 (6 bases). CDR3 length: 15 residues. CDR1 is SQVTM and CDR2 is ANQGSEA in the germline V gene. The V end was cut by 0 bases, the J end by 3 bases, with 15 bases between. The CDR3 sequence is CSVEEREVGHYEQYF. CDR3 DNA sequence: TGCAGCGTTGAAGAAAGGGAGGTAGGACACTACGAGCAGTACTTC.

V gene TRBV7-8 combines with J gene TRBJ2-7, with a weak D call TRBD2 (5 bases). Germline CDR1 and CDR2: SGHVS and FQNEAQ. The ends were cut back, 2 bases at V and 1 base at J, with 18 bases in the middle. The CDR3 loop spans 17 amino acids. CDR3 amino acids: CASSLYPTEALSYEQYF. The CDR3 DNA reads TGTGCCAGCAGCTTATATCCGACGGAGGCCTTATCCTACGAGCAGTACTTC. Combining the CDR3 with reference TRBV7-8 and TRBJ2-7 gives the whole variable domain GAGVSQSPRYKVAKRGQDVALRCDPISGHVSLFWYQQALGQGPEFLTYFQNEAQLDKSGLPSDRFFAERPEGSVSTLKIQRTQQEDSAVYLCASSLYPTEALSYEQYFGPGTRLTVT.

The rearrangement joins TRBV5-1 to TRBJ1-4; no definite D call. V was trimmed by 4 bases and J by 5 bases, leaving 12 bases between them. The CDR3 covers 14 residues. The V gene's germline CDR1 is SGHRS and CDR2 YFSETQ. This chain's CDR3 is CASSQTEPNEKLFF. DNA of the CDR3: TGCGCCAGCAGCCAGACGGAGCCGAATGAAAAACTGTTTTTT.

This chain uses TRBV21-1 with TRBJ2-5; no DNA check was done on the table's D call, TRBD2. TRBV21-1 has pseudogene status. The CDR3 runs to 17 residues. Written as DNA, the CDR3 is TGTGCCAGCAGCAAAAGCGATAGCGGGGGATTAGAGGAGACCCAGTACTTC. Residues: CASSKSDSGGLEETQYF.

The chain employs TRBV30 and TRBJ2-5, with a tentative D call TRBD1 (6 bases). Germline V gives CDR1 GTSNPN, CDR2 SVGIG (reference sequence). The length of the CDR3 is 12 residues. V was clipped by 6 bases and J by 7 bases, with 15 bases between them. CDR3 nucleotides: TGTGCCTGCCCTACAGGGTATGGGACCCAGTACTTC. Its translation: CACPTGYGTQYF.

The sample holds one count of this clone. The genes are TRBV15 and TRBJ2-5, with unresolved D. V was cut by 0 bases and J by 2 bases, with 4 bases left in between. The CDR3 is made up of 13 amino acids. The germline V gene encodes CDR1 LNHNV and CDR2 YYDKDF (reference sequence). The CDR3 loop is CATSRDRQETQYF. As DNA, the CDR3 is TGTGCCACCAGCAGAGACAGACAAGAGACCCAGTACTTC.

This clone was counted a few times. V gene TRBV29-1 combines with J gene TRBJ2-4; TRBD2 agrees at 8 bases. Germline trimming cut 6 bases from V and 10 bases from J; bases unmatched to any gene: 11. This CDR3 is built from 13 residues. Germline CDR1 is SQVTM and CDR2 is ANQGSEA. The CDR3 here is CSVGGGFRGIQYF. The CDR3 bases are TGCAGCGTCGGGGGGGGTTTTCGAGGGATTCAGTACTTC.

This clone was found once. The chain is built from TRBV5-1 and TRBJ1-3; tentatively, D is TRBD1 (5 bases). The CDR3 has 14 residues. Per germline, CDR1 SGHRS and CDR2 YFSETQ. The ends were cut back, 7 bases at V and 3 bases at J, with 14 bases in the middle. CDR3: CASRGGTGGNTIYF. CDR3 sequence (DNA): TGCGCCAGCCGAGGAGGGACTGGTGGAAACACCATATATTTT.

This clone was counted once. The chain links TRBV9 to TRBJ1-2; maybe TRBD1 (6 bases). The germline V gene encodes CDR1 SGDLS and CDR2 YYNGEE. V lost 5 bases and J lost 6, with 14 bases in between. The CDR3 loop spans 13 amino acids. CDR3 nucleotide sequence: TGTGCCAGCAGTGCCGGGACAATGAATGGCTACACCTTC. Translation gives CASSAGTMNGYTF.

The chain uses TRBV7-8 and TRBJ2-2; tentatively, D is TRBD1 (6 bases). V lost 5 bases, J lost 4 bases, and 17 bases lay in between. There are 16 residues in the CDR3. CDR1 is SGHVS, CDR2 FQNEAQ, per germline. CDR3: CASSQGLRVATGELFF. In DNA, the CDR3 is TGTGCCAGCAGCCAGGGGTTAAGGGTAGCCACCGGGGAGCTGTTTTTT.

This chain links TRBV7-2 with TRBJ1-1; 9 nucleotides agree with TRBD1. This CDR3 contains 16 residues. J gave up 0 bases and V 5 bases, and 7 bases lay outside the gene matches. In germline, CDR1 is SGHTA, CDR2 FQGNSA. The CDR3 spells CASSPGQGRMNTEAFF. In DNA form, the CDR3 reads TGTGCCAGCAGCCCTGGACAGGGGAGAATGAACACTGAAGCTTTCTTT.

The V gene is TRBV30, the J gene TRBJ1-2; 7 bases are a match to TRBD1. Germline V CDR1 and CDR2: GTSNPN, SVGIG (reference sequence). The CDR3 is 13 residues long. Germline trimming cut 2 bases from V and 3 bases from J; bases unmatched to any gene: 3. The chain's CDR3 is CAWSTGADYGYTF. DNA of the CDR3: TGTGCCTGGAGTACAGGGGCAGACTATGGCTACACCTTC.

This rearrangement joins TRBV2 to TRBJ2-2; D may match TRBD1 or TRBD2 (6 bases each). The CDR3 extends over 15 amino acids. V was pared by 6 bases and J by 0 bases, with 11 bases between. Germline CDR1 reads SNHLY; CDR2 reads FYNNEI. CDR3 amino acids: CASRTGASNTGELFF. The CDR3 DNA sequence: TGTGCCAGCAGAACGGGGGCTTCGAACACCGGGGAGCTGTTTTTT.

The rearrangement links TRBV12-5 to TRBJ2-7; 8 bases align to TRBD2. The CDR3 is 13 residues long. V lost 9 bases and J lost 5; bases outside the gene matches: 9. The germline V gene has CDR1 LGHNT and CDR2 FRNRAP. The CDR3 sequence is CASHRGGRDEQYF. The CDR3 nucleotides are TGTGCTAGCCACCGGGGGGGCAGGGACGAGCAGTACTTC.

This clone came up a few times. The chain uses TRBV29-1 and TRBJ2-1, with D hard to call. Trimming took 4 bases from V and 9 from J, leaving 16 bases between them. Germline V CDR1 and CDR2: SQVTM, ANQGSEA. The CDR3 has 13 amino acids. CDR3 amino acids: CSVASLDLSEQFF. Here the CDR3 DNA reads TGCAGCGTTGCTTCCCTTGACTTGAGTGAGCAGTTCTTC.